Shown below are 24 T cell receptor beta chains from a single sample sequenced in a study of blood T cell repertoires in COVID-19. Data came from immunoSEQ multiplex PCR; TCRdb stores just in-frame clones and leaves some out. The sample consists of 50,000 or so clones, roughly 89% of them appearing once. The sequencing input was peripheral blood. The receptors here all came from a human donor in a cohort sampled during active COVID-19.

V usage is TRBV4-3 and J usage is TRBJ2-1, with a weak D call TRBD2 (7 bases). The CDR3 length is 16 residues. Trimming took 4 bases from V and 5 from J, leaving 18 bases between them. Germline V gene lookup returns CDR1 LGHNA and CDR2 YSLEER. CDR3 nucleotide sequence: TGCGCCAGCAGCCGCCTCGGGGGGCGAATGGACAATGAGCAGTTCTTC. It encodes CASSRLGGRMDNEQFF.

V and J are TRBV20-1 and TRBJ2-1; D remains unclear. Trimming stripped 0 bases from V and 12 bases from J, with 9 bases between. In germline, CDR1 is DFQATT, CDR2 SNEGSKA (reference sequence). This CDR3 region has 11 residues. The CDR3 sequence: CSARDQVGQFF. The CDR3 nucleotides are TGCAGTGCTAGAGATCAGGTAGGGCAGTTCTTC.

V gene TRBV12-5 combines with J gene TRBJ2-5; 7 positions match TRBD2. Germline V gene lookup returns CDR1 LGHNT and CDR2 FRNRAP. CDR3 length: 15 amino acids. V was pared by 0 bases and J by 6 bases, with 7 bases of the junction left unmatched. The CDR3 reads CASGLVGGIGQTQYF. Written as DNA, the CDR3 is TGTGCTAGTGGTTTGGTCGGGGGGATCGGGCAGACCCAGTACTTC.

V is TRBV7-9 and J is TRBJ2-7; 7 bases line up with TRBD1. After removal of 5 bases from V and 3 bases from J, the junction contained 4 bases not matched to a gene. Germline CDR1 and CDR2: SEHNR and FQNEAQ (reference sequence). The CDR3 runs to 13 residues. The CDR3: CASSPGTVYEQYF. The CDR3 region has the DNA TGTGCCAGCAGCCCAGGGACAGTCTACGAGCAGTACTTC. The full variable domain, completed using reference TRBV7-9 and TRBJ2-7, is DTGVSQNPRHKITKRGQNVTFRCDPISEHNRLYWYRQTLGQGPEFLTYFQNEAQLEKSRLLSDRFSAERPKGSFSTLEIQRTEQGDSAMYLCASSPGTVYEQYFGPGTRLTVT.

The chain employs TRBV6-4 and TRBJ2-7, with TRBD2 identical over 7 bases. CDR3 length: 13 residues. V lost 10 bases and J lost 5; bases outside the gene matches: 11. Per germline, CDR1 MRHNA and CDR2 SNTAGT. The CDR3 protein is CAIRTRVIDEQYV. Written as DNA, the CDR3 is TGTGCCATCAGGACTAGAGTAATTGACGAGCAGTACGTC.

The rearrangement joins TRBV7-2 to TRBJ2-5, with 7 bases lining up with TRBD2. Trimming cost V 1 base and J 5 bases; bases outside gene matches: 7. The CDR3 contains 15 residues. Germline values: CDR1 SGHTA, CDR2 FQGNSA. DNA for the CDR3: TGTGCCAGCAGCTTAGTACTAGCGAGAGGGGAGACCCAGTACTTC. Residues: CASSLVLARGETQYF.

The rearrangement joins TRBV3-1 (or the pseudogene TRBV3-2) to TRBJ1-5; D is ambiguous. The ends were cut back, 1 base at V and 6 bases at J, with 7 bases in the middle. This CDR3 comprises 13 residues. The V gene's germline CDR1 is LGHDT and CDR2 YNNKEL (reference sequence). CDR3: CASSQGRSQPQHF. CDR3 in DNA: TGTGCCAGCAGCCAAGGCCGCAGTCAGCCCCAGCATTTT.

The gene calls are TRBV24-1 and TRBJ2-1; TRBD2 might be the D (5 bases). There are 13 residues in the CDR3. Germline lookup yields CDR1 KGHDR and CDR2 SFDVKD. The V end lost 7 bases, the J end lost 7 bases, and 13 bases lay between the germline ends. The DNA of the CDR3 is TGTGCCACCAGCCGGGGAACTAGTAATGAGCAGTTCTTC. Translation: CATSRGTSNEQFF.

This chain uses TRBV10-2 with TRBJ1-2; D remains ambiguous. Looked up from germline, CDR1 is WSHSY and CDR2 is SAAADI. V lost 3 bases and J 8 bases, leaving 10 bases between the germline ends. This CDR3 has 12 residues. DNA of the CDR3: TGCGCCAGCAGTGACAGTCTGGCCGGCTACACCTTC. This translates into CASSDSLAGYTF.

The chain is built from TRBV28 and TRBJ1-5; 7 bases are a match to TRBD1. Per germline, CDR1 MDHEN and CDR2 SYDVKM. Trimming removed 2 bases from V and 2 bases from J; junction bases left unmatched: 9. The CDR3 length is 17 residues. As DNA, the CDR3 is TGTGCCAGCAGTTTAATAAGGGGGCGCGGTGGCAATCAGCCCCAGCATTTT. Its protein product is CASSLIRGRGGNQPQHF.

This chain uses TRBV7-9 with TRBJ1-1; maybe TRBD1 (5 bases). Germline V CDR1 and CDR2: SEHNR, FQNEAQ (reference sequence). This CDR3 has 15 amino acids. Trimming removed 2 bases at V and 3 bases at J, with 13 bases between. The CDR3 protein is CASSLRSGWDTEAFF. CDR3 coding DNA: TGTGCCAGCAGCTTACGGTCAGGGTGGGACACTGAAGCTTTCTTT. The complete variable domain, with remaining parts taken from reference TRBV7-9 and TRBJ1-1, reads DTGVSQNPRHKITKRGQNVTFRCDPISEHNRLYWYRQTLGQGPEFLTYFQNEAQLEKSRLLSDRFSAERPKGSFSTLEIQRTEQGDSAMYLCASSLRSGWDTEAFFGQGTRLTVV.

The chain uses TRBV6-6 and TRBJ1-1; TRBD1 aligns across 7 bases. This CDR3 has 14 amino acids. CDR1 and CDR2 (germline): MNHNY, SVGAGI (reference sequence). After removal of 8 bases from V and 1 base from J, the junction contained 7 bases not matched to a gene. The DNA of the CDR3 is TGTGCCAGCGGTACCGGGACAGCGAACACTGAAGCTTTCTTT. Its translation is CASGTGTANTEAFF.

The chain couples TRBV5-4 to TRBJ2-2; tentatively, D is TRBD1 (5 bases). V lost 1 base and J lost 2, with 9 bases in between. Germline V gene lookup returns CDR1 SGHNT and CDR2 YYREEE (reference sequence). This CDR3 region has 15 residues. The CDR3 sequence: CASSLLTVNTGELFF. The CDR3 nucleotides read TGTGCCAGCAGCTTGCTGACAGTCAACACCGGGGAGCTGTTTTTT. Combining the CDR3 with reference TRBV5-4 and TRBJ2-2 gives the whole variable domain ETGVTQSPTHLIKTRGQQVTLRCSSQSGHNTVSWYQQALGQGPQFIFQYYREEENGRGNFPPRFSGLQFPNYSSELNVNALELDDSALYLCASSLLTVNTGELFFGEGSRLTVL.

This rearrangement joins TRBV4-1 to TRBJ2-2; 8 bases map to TRBD1. CDR1 and CDR2 from the germline V gene are MGHRA and YSYEKL. V lost 0 bases, J lost 0 bases, and 12 bases stayed unmatched. The CDR3 sequence is 20 residues long. The CDR3 region is CASSQDSPGTGGANTGELFF. CDR3 coding DNA: TGCGCCAGCAGCCAAGATTCGCCCGGGACAGGAGGCGCGAACACCGGGGAGCTGTTTTTT.

The chain carries TRBV2 and TRBJ1-2, with D unclear. CDR3 length equals 13 residues. V was pared by 7 bases and J by 5 bases, with 14 bases between. CDR1 and CDR2 (germline): SNHLY, FYNNEI. CDR3 nucleotides: TGTGCCAGCAAACGGATGACTGCATATGGCTACACCTTC. It translates to CASKRMTAYGYTF. The complete variable domain, with remaining parts taken from reference TRBV2 and TRBJ1-2, reads EPEVTQTPSHQVTQMGQEVILRCVPISNHLYFYWYRQILGQKVEFLVSFYNNEISEKSEIFDDQFSVERPDGSNFTLKIRSTKLEDSAMYFCASKRMTAYGYTFGSGTRLTVV.

The chain is built from TRBV11-3 and TRBJ2-1; 9 nucleotides align to TRBD2. There are 17 residues in the CDR3. Germline trimming cut 4 bases from V and 7 bases from J; bases unmatched to any gene: 14. Looked up from germline, CDR1 is SGHNT and CDR2 is YENEEA. In DNA form, the CDR3 reads TGTGCCAGCAGCTCCTTTAGCGGGAGCCAGGTCCGGAATGAGCAGTTCTTC. Protein: CASSSFSGSQVRNEQFF.

The rearrangement uses TRBV3-1 (or the pseudogene TRBV3-2) and TRBJ2-1; 7 nucleotides match TRBD1. The CDR3 covers 13 residues. With 5 bases clipped from V and 6 bases from J, the junction kept 4 bases outside the gene matches. The germline gives CDR1 LGHDT, CDR2 YNNKEL (reference sequence). The CDR3 DNA reads TGTGCCAGCAGCTTAAACAGGGGCAATGAGCAGTTCTTC. This encodes CASSLNRGNEQFF.

This chain uses TRBV7-8 with TRBJ2-7, with TRBD2 as a possible D gene (6 bases). Looked up from germline, CDR1 is SGHVS and CDR2 is FQNEAQ. V dropped 4 bases and J dropped 3 bases, with 13 bases sitting between them. The CDR3 runs 14 residues. The CDR3 region is CASSSGTPLYEQYF. The CDR3 bases are TGTGCCAGCAGCTCGGGGACTCCCCTCTACGAGCAGTACTTC.

The table lists this clone with a few counts. The chain is built from TRBV7-9 and TRBJ2-7; a possible D gene is TRBD2 (7 bases). V was clipped by 1 base and J by 2 bases, with 12 bases between them. CDR1 and CDR2 from the germline V gene are SEHNR and FQNEAQ (reference sequence). This CDR3 has 15 residues. The CDR3 sequence: CASSLEGGGTYEQYF. The DNA for the CDR3 is TGTGCCAGCAGCTTAGAGGGCGGGGGCACCTACGAGCAGTACTTC.

This clone appeared a single time. The rearrangement uses TRBV3-1 (or the pseudogene TRBV3-2) and TRBJ2-2; 10 bases map to TRBD2. This CDR3 spans 18 amino acids. Trimming removed 4 bases from V and 12 bases from J; junction bases left unmatched: 20. The V gene's germline CDR1 is LGHDT and CDR2 YNNKEL (reference sequence). Written as DNA, the CDR3 is TGTGCCAGCAGCCCCACCCTCCGGGAGCGGGAGGGCCAGCTTAAGCTGTTTTTT. Its protein is CASSPTLREREGQLKLFF.

The rearrangement uses TRBV5-4 and TRBJ2-3; 10 positions match TRBD2. V lost 3 bases, J lost 3 bases, and 7 bases stayed unmatched. This CDR3 comprises 16 residues. Germline CDR1 and CDR2: SGHNT and YYREEE (reference sequence). In DNA, the CDR3 is TGTGCCAGCAGCTCCCCTAGCGGGAGAGGGACAGATACGCAGTATTTT. It codes for CASSSPSGRGTDTQYF. The full variable domain, its missing parts supplied by reference TRBV5-4 and TRBJ2-3, is ETGVTQSPTHLIKTRGQQVTLRCSSQSGHNTVSWYQQALGQGPQFIFQYYREEENGRGNFPPRFSGLQFPNYSSELNVNALELDDSALYLCASSSPSGRGTDTQYFGPGTRLTVL.

The CDR3 bases are TGTGCCAGCAGCTTAGCGCAGGGCAGGGAGGCCACCATATATTTT. Translating gives CASSLAQGREATIYF. V and J are TRBV7-8 and TRBJ1-3; a weak D match, TRBD1 (5 bases). Trimming shortened V by 0 bases and J by 9 bases, and 15 bases separated the two germline ends. CDR3 length: 15 residues. Germline CDR1 reads SGHVS; CDR2 reads FQNEAQ.

This sequence joins TRBV6-6 and TRBJ2-7, with 11 bases identical to TRBD1. The CDR3 is 15 amino acids. Germline V gives CDR1 MNHNY, CDR2 SVGAGI (reference sequence). V lost 8 bases and J lost 3; bases outside the gene matches: 9. The CDR3 is CASRTGTGGLYEQYV. The CDR3 nucleotides read TGTGCCAGCCGCACCGGGACAGGGGGTCTCTACGAGCAGTACGTC.

The J gene is TRBJ1-3, the V gene TRBV30; tentatively, D is TRBD1 (5 bases). The germline CDR1 and CDR2 sequences are GTSNPN and SVGIG (reference sequence). The CDR3 contains 19 residues. The germline V and J ends were trimmed by 6 bases and 0 bases, with 27 bases remaining between them. The CDR3 DNA is TGTGCCTGCTCCGCCGGTGGGGCAGCCTACACCTCCTCTGGAAACACCATATATTTT. It specifies CACSAGGAAYTSSGNTIYF.